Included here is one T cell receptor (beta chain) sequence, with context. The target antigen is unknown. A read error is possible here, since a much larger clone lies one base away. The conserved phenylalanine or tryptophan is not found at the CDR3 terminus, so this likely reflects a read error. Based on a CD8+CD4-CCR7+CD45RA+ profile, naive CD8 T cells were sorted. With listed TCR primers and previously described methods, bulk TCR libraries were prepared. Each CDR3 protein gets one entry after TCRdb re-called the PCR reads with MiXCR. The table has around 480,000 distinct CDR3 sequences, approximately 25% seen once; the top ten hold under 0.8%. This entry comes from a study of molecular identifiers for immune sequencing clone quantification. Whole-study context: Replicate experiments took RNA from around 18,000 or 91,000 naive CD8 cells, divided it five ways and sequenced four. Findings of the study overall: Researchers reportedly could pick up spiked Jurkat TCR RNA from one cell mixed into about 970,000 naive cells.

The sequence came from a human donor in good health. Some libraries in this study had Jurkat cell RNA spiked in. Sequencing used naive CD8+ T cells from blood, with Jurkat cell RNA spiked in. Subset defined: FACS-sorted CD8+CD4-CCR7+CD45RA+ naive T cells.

CDR3 amino acids: CASSSLLDRVAFS. In DNA, the CDR3 is TGTGCCAGCAGCTCCCTGCTGGACAGGGTCGCTTTCTCT. The chain is built from TRBV5-6 and TRBJ1-1, with 8 bases fitting TRBD1. CDR3 length: 13 amino acids. Germline CDR1 and CDR2: SGHDT and YYEEEE. V lost 3 bases and J lost 11; bases outside the gene matches: 9.